Below, 19 T cell receptor beta chains from the same sample are listed, as sequenced in a study of vaccination and CD4 T cells after COVID-19. Treatment denoted: approximately nine-day PBMC culture with coronavirus spike peptide pools or control peptides (ViraFEST assay). The study sequenced cultured CD4+ T cell DNA using the Oncomine TCR Beta short-read assay. MiXCR was run by TCRdb on the PCR reads, yielding one entry per CDR3 protein. The table records 15,000 or so distinct CDR3 sequences, 45% to 65% of them present only once. These receptors lack a known antigen. The material sequenced was CD4+ T cells from blood, cultured in vitro. Source of these receptors: a human donor who had recovered from COVID-19.

This sequence joins TRBV6-2 or TRBV6-3 and TRBJ1-1; 9 positions agree with TRBD1. The germline CDR1 and CDR2 sequences are MNHEY and SVGEGT. V gave up 6 bases and J gave up 4 bases; unmatched junction bases: 18. The CDR3 sequence is 18 residues long. In nucleotides, the CDR3 is TGTGCCAGCAGCGATCCCTGGGGACAGGGAATTGTGGGCACTGAAGCTTTCTTT. Protein sequence: CASSDPWGQGIVGTEAFF.

The rearrangement links TRBV20-1 to TRBJ2-3; D gene uncertain. Germline V gene sequence: CDR1 DFQATT, CDR2 SNEGSKA (reference sequence). V was cut by 0 bases and J by 0 bases, with 13 bases left in between. The CDR3 is 16 residues long. CDR3 nucleotides: TGCAGTGCTAGAGATAGCAGGCGGTCCAGCACAGATACGCAGTATTTT. It is translated as CSARDSRRSSTDTQYF.

The chain couples TRBV7-2 to TRBJ2-5; D is unresolved. V was pared by 5 bases and J by 5 bases, with 9 bases between. Germline values: CDR1 SGHTA, CDR2 FQGNSA. This CDR3 contains 12 residues. The CDR3 loop is CASSPSLETQYF. In DNA, the CDR3 is TGTGCCAGCAGCCCCTCCCTGGAGACCCAGTACTTC.

V usage is TRBV24-1 and J usage is TRBJ2-1; perhaps TRBD1 as D (7 bases). This CDR3 comprises 17 residues. The germline V gene encodes CDR1 KGHDR and CDR2 SFDVKD. The V end was cut by 3 bases, the J end by 2 bases, with 16 bases between. CDR3 in amino acids: CATSDGQGGGTYNEQFF. CDR3 nucleotides: TGTGCCACCAGTGATGGGCAGGGGGGCGGTACCTACAATGAGCAGTTCTTC.

The CDR3: CASSTRQGSGYTF. CDR3 coding DNA: TGTGCCAGCAGCACCCGACAGGGAAGTGGCTACACCTTC. The chain carries TRBV7-9 and TRBJ1-2; TRBD1 matches at 7 bases. V shed 5 bases and J 7 bases; nucleotides not matched to a gene: 7. The germline gives CDR1 SEHNR, CDR2 FQNEAQ (reference sequence). This CDR3 contains 13 residues.

V usage is TRBV5-1 and J usage is TRBJ2-7, with unresolved D. CDR3 length: 11 amino acids. Germline V CDR1 and CDR2: SGHRS, YFSETQ. Trimming shortened V by 4 bases and J by 3 bases, and 5 bases separated the two germline ends. CDR3 sequence reads: CASSDLYEQYF. The CDR3 DNA is TGCGCCAGCAGCGACCTCTACGAGCAGTACTTC.

This clonotype appeared a few times. V is TRBV7-2 and J is TRBJ2-7, with 14 bases that match TRBD2. The CDR3 covers 15 residues. V trimming: 2 bases; J trimming: 4 bases; junction bases outside the gene matches: 1. Germline V gene lookup returns CDR1 SGHTA and CDR2 FQGNSA. CDR3 sequence (DNA): TGTGCCAGCAGCTTATGGACTAGCGGGAGGTACGAGCAGTACTTC. This encodes CASSLWTSGRYEQYF.

The rearrangement links TRBV5-4 to TRBJ2-7; 11 bases match TRBD2. Germline assignment: CDR1 SGHNT and CDR2 YYREEE (reference sequence). The CDR3 covers 15 residues. With V trimmed by 3 bases and J by 4 bases, 6 bases remained unmatched. Here the CDR3 reads CASSSGTSGGYEQYF. CDR3 sequence (DNA): TGTGCCAGCAGCTCGGGGACTAGCGGAGGATACGAGCAGTACTTC.

The chain joins TRBV15 to TRBJ2-7; 8 bases are shared with TRBD1. J lost 10 bases, V lost 0 bases, and 14 bases had no gene match. Germline-derived CDR1 and CDR2 are LNHNV and YYDKDF (reference sequence). The CDR3 covers 16 residues. DNA for the CDR3: TGTGCCACCAGCAGAGATTTCGGACAGGGTTTTCCTTACCAGTACTTC. Amino acid sequence: CATSRDFGQGFPYQYF. The full variable domain, its missing parts supplied by reference TRBV15 and TRBJ2-7, is DAMVIQNPRYQVTQFGKPVTLSCSQTLNHNVMYWYQQKSSQAPKLLFHYYDKDFNNEADTPDNFQSRRPNTSFCFLDIRSPGLGDTAMYLCATSRDFGQGFPYQYFGPGTRLTVT.

The chain carries TRBV18 and TRBJ2-2, with 11 bases fitting TRBD2. The CDR3 totals 18 residues. J gave up 1 base and V 5 bases, and 9 bases lay outside the gene matches. Germline values: CDR1 KGHSH, CDR2 LQKENI. Written as DNA, the CDR3 is TGTGCCAGCTCAGGGAGACTAGCGGGATCCATGAACACCGGGGAGCTGTTTTTT. Translation gives CASSGRLAGSMNTGELFF. Drawing the rest from reference TRBV18 and TRBJ2-2, the complete variable domain is NAGVMQNPRHLVRRRGQEARLRCSPMKGHSHVYWYRQLPEEGLKFMVYLQKENIIDESGMPKERFSAEFPKEGPSILRIQQVVRGDSAAYFCASSGRLAGSMNTGELFFGEGSRLTVL.

Only a few counts were recorded for this clonotype. The chain links TRBV7-9 to TRBJ2-1, with D tentatively TRBD1 (7 bases). Trimming pared 8 bases from V and 7 bases from J, leaving 15 bases between. CDR3 length: 13 residues. Per germline, CDR1 SEHNR and CDR2 FQNEAQ (reference sequence). The chain's CDR3 is CASGRSGGNEQFF. For the CDR3, the DNA is TGTGCCAGCGGACGGTCAGGGGGGAATGAGCAGTTCTTC.

This clonotype has just a few counts. This sequence joins TRBV9 and TRBJ2-5; 11 nucleotides align to TRBD1. The V gene's germline CDR1 is SGDLS and CDR2 YYNGEE. This CDR3 spans 15 amino acids. The V gene end was trimmed by 0 bases and the J gene end by 7 bases; junction bases not matched to a gene: 5. The CDR3 loop reads CASSVGDRGSGTQYF. The CDR3, as DNA: TGTGCCAGCAGCGTAGGGGACAGGGGGTCAGGGACCCAGTACTTC.

This chain uses TRBV18 with TRBJ2-6, with D possibly matching TRBD2 (7 bases). Germline V gene data show CDR1 as KGHSH and CDR2 as LQKENI. The CDR3 loop spans 16 amino acids. Trimming took 3 bases from V and 0 from J, leaving 9 bases between them. The chain's CDR3 is CASSPRGGSGANVLTF. DNA of the CDR3: TGTGCCAGCTCACCGAGGGGGGGCTCTGGGGCCAACGTCCTGACTTTC.

V gene TRBV7-2 combines with J gene TRBJ2-7, with D tentatively TRBD1 (6 bases). Trimming cost V 6 bases and J 1 base, with 13 bases left between them. The CDR3 runs to 14 residues. CDR1 is SGHTA, CDR2 FQGNSA, per germline. CDR3 bases: TGTGCCAGCAGGGCCAGGGGTATGTCCTACGAGCAGTACTTC. Protein sequence: CASRARGMSYEQYF.

This rearrangement joins TRBV5-1 to TRBJ2-5, with TRBD2 as a possible D gene (7 bases). Germline V gene lookup returns CDR1 SGHRS and CDR2 YFSETQ. V gave up 0 bases and J gave up 3 bases, with 27 bases separating them. The CDR3 covers 20 residues. CDR3 coding DNA: TGCGCCAGCAGCTTGGCCGGGATCGGGGGCGGGGGCCCGTCGAAAGAGACCCAGTACTTC. This translates into CASSLAGIGGGGPSKETQYF.

The chain combines TRBV20-1 with TRBJ1-2; 7 bases are a match to TRBD1. V was pared by 5 bases and J by 8 bases, with 11 bases of the junction left unmatched. CDR3 length: 13 residues. Germline V gene lookup returns CDR1 DFQATT and CDR2 SNEGSKA (reference sequence). The CDR3 sequence is CSAQGGTTQGYTF. Written as DNA, the CDR3 is TGCAGTGCTCAGGGGGGGACAACTCAAGGCTACACCTTC.

The chain uses TRBV7-3 and TRBJ2-3, with a possible D match to TRBD2 (7 bases). CDR3 length: 16 amino acids. Trimming left V 4 bases short and J 6 bases short, with 20 bases between. Germline V lookup: CDR1 SGHTA, CDR2 FQGTGA. For the CDR3, the DNA is TGTGCCAGCAGCTCCCTAGGGGGGGGGCGGAGGGATACGCAGTATTTT. Protein: CASSSLGGGRRDTQYF. The full variable domain, its missing parts supplied by reference TRBV7-3 and TRBJ2-3, is GAGVSQTPSNKVTEKGKYVELRCDPISGHTALYWYRQSLGQGPEFLIYFQGTGAADDSGLPNDRFFAVRPEGSVSTLKIQRTERGDSAVYLCASSSLGGGRRDTQYFGPGTRLTVL.

V gene TRBV10-2 combines with J gene TRBJ1-6, with TRBD1 matching 9 bases. This CDR3 contains 15 residues. Germline trimming cut 7 bases from V and 7 bases from J; bases unmatched to any gene: 8. CDR1 and CDR2 (germline): WSHSY, SAAADI. For the CDR3, the DNA is TGCGCCAGCACTTGGACAGGGGAGGCGAATTCACCCCTCCACTTT. The encoded protein is CASTWTGEANSPLHF.

On this clonotype: At one end the junction does not follow the germline gene, possibly because of a read error. The V call is TRBV15, the J call TRBJ1-2; 7 bases line up with TRBD1. Germline loops: CDR1 LNHNV, CDR2 YYDKDF (reference sequence). This CDR3 has 15 residues. The CDR3 protein is CATSTRQGANYGYTF. The CDR3 coding sequence is TGTGCCACCAGCACCAGACAGGGAGCGAACTACGGCTACACCTTC.